These 12 T cell receptor beta chains share one sample of origin, sequenced in a study of T-cell reconstitution after alpha-beta-depleted transplantation in children. A library of TCRbeta sequences, prepared with unique molecular identifiers, was generated. Each CDR3 protein is one row after TCRdb ran MiXCR on the PCR reads. The data contain over 200,000 distinct CDR3 sequences, roughly a tenth of them singletons. The sequences come from PBMCs, collected before TCRalphabeta/CD19-depleted stem cell transplant. Every receptor here comes from a child less than two years old with acute myeloid leukemia, due to receive a stem cell transplant.

The chain carries TRBV30 and TRBJ1-6, with 7 bases fitting TRBD1. V trimming: 3 bases; J trimming: 10 bases; junction bases outside the gene matches: 6. The germline gives CDR1 GTSNPN, CDR2 SVGIG (reference sequence). This CDR3 is built from 13 residues. The CDR3 here is CAWSKTGWSPLHF. CDR3 nucleotides: TGTGCCTGGAGCAAGACAGGGTGGTCACCCCTCCACTTT.

There are many counts of this clonotype. The chain uses TRBV12-3 or TRBV12-4 and TRBJ2-3; D is undetermined. The CDR3 is made up of 14 amino acids. V was pared by 7 bases and J by 1 base, with 12 bases between. The CDR3 loop reads CASTPGVGTDTQYF. CDR3 nucleotide sequence: TGTGCCAGCACCCCTGGGGTGGGCACAGATACGCAGTATTTT.

This clonotype was picked up a small number of times. The rearrangement uses TRBV7-2 and TRBJ2-1; D is uncertain. With 0 bases removed from V and 2 bases from J, the gap between germline ends came to 8 bases. The CDR3 length is 15 residues. CDR1 SGHTA and CDR2 FQGNSA come from the germline V gene. CDR3 protein: CASSLAGKPYNEQFF. The CDR3 DNA is TGTGCCAGCAGCTTAGCAGGCAAACCCTACAATGAGCAGTTCTTC.

In its sample, this clonotype was seen many times. The genes are TRBV10-3 and TRBJ1-5, with unresolved D. This CDR3 is built from 14 residues. Germline V gives CDR1 ENHRY, CDR2 SYGVKD. Between the trimmed V and J ends, which lost 8 bases and 0 bases, there was a span of 11 bases. The DNA for the CDR3 is TGTGCCATCGAAAACCCGGGTAGCAATCAGCCCCAGCATTTT. Encoded protein: CAIENPGSNQPQHF.

This clonotype has at least ten counts. At one of its ends the junction is not consistent with the germline gene, which may arise from a read error. The rearrangement joins TRBV28 to TRBJ2-1; perhaps TRBD1 as D (7 bases). The CDR3 runs 15 residues. The germline gives CDR1 MDHEN, CDR2 SYDVKM. The CDR3 sequence is CTSTLGGQLYNEQFF. In DNA, the CDR3 is TGTACCAGCACCCTCGGGGGACAGTTATACAATGAGCAGTTCTTC.

This clonotype was seen at least ten times. This sequence joins TRBV20-1 and TRBJ1-5, with D hard to call. The CDR3 has 9 residues. Germline CDR1 DFQATT, CDR2 SNEGSKA (reference sequence). CDR3 sequence reads: CGALQPQHF. CDR3 DNA: TGCGGAGCCCTTCAGCCCCAGCATTTT.

J is TRBJ2-7 and V is TRBV7-2; a possible D gene is TRBD1 (5 bases). Per the germline V gene, CDR1 is SGHTA and CDR2 is FQGNSA. The ends were cut back, 1 base at V and 4 bases at J, with 11 bases in the middle. The CDR3 has 14 residues. Written as DNA, the CDR3 is TGTGCCAGCAGCTTAGGACAGCTCTTTTACGAGCAGTACTTC. Residues: CASSLGQLFYEQYF.

This clonotype was counted at least ten times. The chain uses TRBV12-3 or TRBV12-4 and TRBJ2-5; D is possibly TRBD2 (6 bases). This CDR3 has 14 residues. The ends were cut back, 4 bases at V and 5 bases at J, with 14 bases in the middle. The CDR3 loop reads CASSSVGGIETQYF. The CDR3 nucleotides are TGTGCCAGCAGTTCAGTGGGCGGGATTGAGACCCAGTACTTC.

This clonotype was seen repeatedly, ten times or more. The chain has TRBV5-1 and TRBJ2-2; 9 nucleotides align to TRBD2. Germline assignment: CDR1 SGHRS and CDR2 YFSETQ. The CDR3 covers 15 residues. V dropped 2 bases and J dropped 3; count of bases not matched to a gene: 2. CDR3 coding DNA: TGCGCCAGCAGCTTCGGCGGGAGGGACACCGGGGAGCTGTTTTTT. It is translated as CASSFGGRDTGELFF.

About this clonotype itself: It may be a read error: a sequence one base away is much more abundant. V gene TRBV5-8 combines with J gene TRBJ2-5, with D perhaps matching TRBD2 (5 bases). V lost 4 bases to trimming and J lost 4 bases, with 20 bases between them. The CDR3 consists of 16 residues. Germline CDR1 is SGHTS and CDR2 is YDEGEE. CDR3 sequence reads: CASSPVSSVGVETQYF. CDR3 DNA: TGTGCCAGCAGCCCCGTCAGTAGCGTCGGGGTAGAGACCCAGTACTTC. The entire variable domain, with the rest obtained from reference TRBV5-8 and TRBJ2-5, is as follows: EAGVTQSPTHLIKTRGQQATLRCSPISGHTSVYWYQQALGLGLQFLLWYDEGEERNRGNFPPRFSGRQFPNYSSELNVNALELEDSALYLCASSPVSSVGVETQYFGPGTRLLVL.

This clonotype showed up many times. The chain links TRBV5-5 to TRBJ1-2; D might be TRBD1 (6 bases). This CDR3 spans 16 amino acids. V lost 2 bases, J lost 0 bases, and 14 bases lay in between. CDR1 and CDR2 (germline): SGHKS, YYEKEE (reference sequence). The CDR3 protein is CASSFGGLYSNYGYTF. Written as DNA, the CDR3 is TGTGCCAGCAGCTTTGGGGGGCTTTACTCTAACTATGGCTACACCTTC.

Comments on this clonotype: A read error may be the cause here, since a much bigger clone is one base away. The J gene is TRBJ2-2, the V gene TRBV9; 7 bases align to TRBD2. Germline values: CDR1 SGDLS, CDR2 YYNGEE. This CDR3 spans 14 amino acids. With V trimmed by 7 bases and J by 7 bases, 10 bases remained unmatched. CDR3 bases: TGTGCCAGCCGCCCCCCTGGGGGGGGCGGGGAGCTGTTTTTT. Its translation: CASRPPGGGGELFF.